Below, 17 T cell receptor beta chains from the same sample are listed, as sequenced in a study of molecular identifiers for immune sequencing clone quantification. TCRdb passed the PCR reads through MiXCR, listing each CDR3 protein once. The sample contains approximately 500,000 distinct CDR3 sequences, over 20% of which appear only once. Sequencing was performed on naive CD8+ T cells from blood, with Jurkat cell RNA spiked in. The subset: FACS-sorted CD8+CD4-CCR7+CD45RA+ naive T cells. The source is a human donor in good health. Some libraries in this study had Jurkat cell RNA spiked in.

This clonotype was counted a few times. The gene calls are TRBV5-8 and TRBJ2-7, with a tentative D call TRBD1 (6 bases). Between the trimmed V and J ends, which lost 4 bases and 3 bases, there was a span of 14 bases. The CDR3 totals 14 residues. CDR1 is SGHTS, CDR2 YDEGEE, per germline. The chain's CDR3 is CASSSRQDFYEQYF. Written as DNA, the CDR3 is TGTGCCAGCAGCAGCAGACAGGATTTCTACGAGCAGTACTTC.

The V call is TRBV27, the J call TRBJ2-3, with 7 bases lining up with TRBD2. The germline V gene encodes CDR1 MNHEY and CDR2 SMNVEV (reference sequence). This CDR3 has 16 amino acids. Trimming cost V 2 bases and J 5 bases; bases outside gene matches: 10. CDR3 nucleotides: TGTGCCAGCAGTTTAGTAATTGGCGGGGGTCGAGATACGCAGTATTTT. Translation gives CASSLVIGGGRDTQYF.

About this clonotype itself: A junction end diverges from the germline sequence, so it may reflect a read error. The V and J genes are TRBV9 and TRBJ2-2; a possible D gene is TRBD2 (5 bases). CDR1 and CDR2 (germline): SGDLS, YYNGEE. The length of the CDR3 is 14 residues. The CDR3 protein is CVSSVGGNTGELFF. The CDR3 DNA is TGTGTCAGCAGCGTAGGAGGGAACACCGGGGAGCTGTTTTTT.

Concerning this clonotype: One base away lies a much larger clone, so this may be a sequencing read error. The chain is built from TRBV4-1 and TRBJ2-2; either TRBD1 or TRBD2 may fit D (5 bases each). This CDR3 region has 17 residues. The V gene's germline CDR1 is MGHRA and CDR2 YSYEKL. CDR3 coding DNA: TGCGTCAGCAGCCAAGACCTCGGGACCCAGGCTTCCGGGGAGCTGTTTTTT. As protein: CVSSQDLGTQASGELFF.

In this sample, this clonotype turned up a few times. This chain connects TRBV6-5 to TRBJ2-7, with 7 bases identical to TRBD2. Germline CDR1 and CDR2: MNHEY and SVGAGI. Losses at the gene ends were 5 bases for V and 5 bases for J; bases not matched to a gene: 9. The CDR3 loop spans 14 amino acids. The CDR3 protein is CASSPPGTTDEQYF. DNA for the CDR3: TGTGCCAGCAGTCCACCAGGGACTACCGACGAGCAGTACTTC.

This rearrangement joins TRBV5-6 to TRBJ2-1, with TRBD2 matching 9 bases. CDR3 size: 16 residues. Germline values: CDR1 SGHDT, CDR2 YYEEEE. Trimming took 5 bases from V and 4 from J; bases not matched to a gene: 10. CDR3 amino acids: CASSLEGLASYNEQFF. CDR3 nucleotides: TGTGCCAGCAGTCTAGAAGGACTAGCGAGTTACAATGAGCAGTTCTTC.

This clonotype occurred once. Possible read error: a much larger clone is one base away. This sequence joins TRBV28 and TRBJ2-7; no clear D. The CDR3 consists of 14 residues. Germline V lookup: CDR1 MDHEN, CDR2 SYDVKM. CDR3 protein: CVSNDGMGFEEQYF. CDR3 nucleotides: TGTGTCAGCAATGATGGAATGGGCTTCGAAGAGCAGTACTTC.

The rearrangement links TRBV6-2 or TRBV6-3 to TRBJ2-3; perhaps TRBD2 as D (6 bases). V was trimmed by 2 bases and J by 4 bases, leaving 16 bases between them. Germline lookup yields CDR1 MNHEY and CDR2 SVGEGT. The CDR3 totals 16 residues. In DNA, the CDR3 is TGTGCCAGCAGTTACGTGGAGGGGACCATCGCAGATACGCAGTATTTT. Its translation: CASSYVEGTIADTQYF.

This clonotype was observed at least ten times. The rearrangement links TRBV7-6 to TRBJ2-3; TRBD2 might be the D (6 bases). CDR1 SGHVS and CDR2 FNYEAQ come from the germline V gene. This CDR3 comprises 13 residues. Trimming took 4 bases from V and 1 from J, leaving 6 bases between them. CDR3 residues: CASSWGGTDTQYF. CDR3 coding DNA: TGTGCCAGCAGCTGGGGGGGCACAGATACGCAGTATTTT.

The chain employs TRBV7-9 and TRBJ2-3, with 11 positions matching TRBD2. The CDR3 has 17 amino acids. J gave up 2 bases and V 2 bases, and 6 bases lay outside the gene matches. CDR1 and CDR2 from the germline V gene are SEHNR and FQNEAQ (reference sequence). The CDR3 here is CASSLFGLAGPTDTQYF. The CDR3 DNA sequence: TGTGCCAGCAGCTTATTCGGACTAGCGGGCCCCACAGATACGCAGTATTTT.

Remarks on this clonotype: This may be a read error: a much more frequent sequence differs by one nucleotide. Written as DNA, the CDR3 is TGTGCCAGCAGCTTAAGCAGGGACAAGCAGTACTTC. Translated: CASSLSRDKQYF. The chain has TRBV11-1 and TRBJ2-7; D is perhaps TRBD1 (6 bases). Trimming took off 2 bases at V and 8 bases at J, with 10 bases between the two ends. CDR1 is SGHAT, CDR2 FQDESV, per germline (reference sequence). This CDR3 contains 12 residues.

This clonotype has a count of ten or more. The chain joins TRBV27 to TRBJ2-3, with TRBD2 matching over 9 bases. The J segment lost 6 bases and the V segment lost 3 bases, leaving 7 bases of the junction unmatched. CDR3 length equals 15 residues. The germline CDR1 and CDR2 sequences are MNHEY and SMNVEV (reference sequence). Written as DNA, the CDR3 is TGTGCCAGCAGTTTTCTAGCGGGATGGATGGATACGCAGTATTTT. Translating gives CASSFLAGWMDTQYF.

This clonotype was seen a handful of times. The genes are TRBV30 and TRBJ1-1; D perhaps matches TRBD1 (5 bases). CDR3 length: 13 amino acids. Trimming pared 2 bases from V and 4 bases from J, leaving 11 bases between. Germline V CDR1 and CDR2: GTSNPN, SVGIG (reference sequence). CDR3 residues: CAWSPGIGTEAFF. CDR3 nucleotide sequence: TGTGCCTGGAGTCCAGGGATCGGCACTGAAGCTTTCTTT.

In regard to this clonotype: A read error is possible here, since a much larger clone lies one base away. CDR3: CASSTGTSAQEAQYF. The CDR3 bases are TGTGCCAGCAGCACCGGGACTAGCGCTCAAGAGGCCCAGTACTTC. The chain combines TRBV5-5 with TRBJ2-5; 10 nucleotides line up with TRBD2. CDR3 size: 15 residues. Germline assignment: CDR1 SGHKS and CDR2 YYEKEE (reference sequence).

This chain links TRBV4-1 with TRBJ1-6, with D uncertain. CDR3 length: 17 amino acids. Germline CDR1 reads MGHRA; CDR2 reads YSYEKL. Trimming removed 0 bases from V and 8 bases from J, with 17 bases in between. The CDR3 region is CASSQDRNSGLDSPLHF. The CDR3 bases are TGCGCCAGCAGCCAAGATCGAAACAGCGGGCTAGATTCACCCCTCCACTTT.

The CDR3 DNA reads TGTGCCAGCACCCCTCTGGGGGTGGCAGGGACCTCCTACGAGCAGTACTTC. This encodes CASTPLGVAGTSYEQYF. V is TRBV27 and J is TRBJ2-7; either TRBD1 or TRBD2 may supply D (5 bases each). The CDR3 is made up of 17 amino acids. V gave up 7 bases and J gave up 0 bases, with 22 bases separating them. Germline V CDR1 and CDR2: MNHEY, SMNVEV (reference sequence).

This clonotype showed up many times. Written as DNA, the CDR3 is TGTGCCACCAGTGACCTGGACAGGGATGAAGGAGCTTTCTTT. Its protein product is CATSDLDRDEGAFF. This rearrangement joins TRBV24-1 to TRBJ1-1; 8 bases match TRBD1. V was pared by 4 bases and J by 10 bases, with 10 bases of the junction left unmatched. The CDR3 is 14 amino acids. Germline V gives CDR1 KGHDR, CDR2 SFDVKD.